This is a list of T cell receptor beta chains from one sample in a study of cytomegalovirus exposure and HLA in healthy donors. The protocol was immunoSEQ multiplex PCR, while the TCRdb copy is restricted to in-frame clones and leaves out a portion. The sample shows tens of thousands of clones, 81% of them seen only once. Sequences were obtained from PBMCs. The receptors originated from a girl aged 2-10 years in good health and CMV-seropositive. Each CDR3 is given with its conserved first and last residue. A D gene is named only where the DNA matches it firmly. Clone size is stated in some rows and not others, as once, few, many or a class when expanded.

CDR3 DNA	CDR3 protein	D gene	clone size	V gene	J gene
TGCGCCAGCAGCCGGACAGGGCTTAATCAGCCCCAGCATTTT	CASSRTGLNQPQHF	TRBD1	-	TRBV5-1	TRBJ1-5
TGTGCCAGCAGTTTACGGGGGGAAAATCAGCCCCAGCATTTT	CASSLRGENQPQHF	-	once	TRBV27	TRBJ1-5
TGTGCCAGCAGCAAAACAGGGAGGGAGAACACTGAAGCTTTCTTT	CASSKTGRENTEAFF	-	-	TRBV5-4	TRBJ1-1
TGCAGCGTTTCTGCCGGCGGGCAGCCCCAGCATTTT	CSVSAGGQPQHF	-	-	TRBV29-1	TRBJ1-5
TGCGCCAGCAGGATCCTAGTTCATGAGCAGTTCTTC	CASRILVHEQFF	-	-	TRBV5-1	TRBJ2-1
TGCGCCAGCCGGGCTAGCGGTCTTCCCTACAATGAGCAGTTCTTC	CASRASGLPYNEQFF	TRBD2	-	TRBV5-1	TRBJ2-1
TGTGCCAGCAGTTTGAGGCGGGAGGTTCCAGATACGCAGTATTTT	CASSLRREVPDTQYF	TRBD2	-	TRBV27	TRBJ2-3
TGTGCCAGCAGTTTACCAGGGGTAATGAACACTGAAGCTTTCTTT	CASSLPGVMNTEAFF	-	few	TRBV27	TRBJ1-1
TGTGCCAGTAGTAAAACAGGGGACAGCCGTTCGTTCAATCAGCCCCAGCATTTT	CASSKTGDSRSFNQPQHF	TRBD1	-	TRBV19	TRBJ1-5
TGTGCCAGCAGCGTATGGACAGCTACAGATACGCAGTATTTT	CASSVWTATDTQYF	-	-	TRBV9	TRBJ2-3
TGCGCCAGCAGCTATAACAGGGAGGAAAAACTGTTTTTT	CASSYNREEKLFF	-	many	TRBV5-1	TRBJ1-4
TGTGCCACCAGCAGAGATCGTCCGGGGGGCGGACAGCCCCAGCATTTT	CATSRDRPGGGQPQHF	-	once	TRBV15	TRBJ1-5
TGTGCCAGTAGTTTAGGACAGGACGGCGAGACCCAGTACTTC	CASSLGQDGETQYF	TRBD1	-	TRBV19	TRBJ2-5
TGTGCCAGCAGACCCGCCCCGACCAGGTCCACTGAAGCTTTCTTT	CASRPAPTRSTEAFF	-	-	TRBV6-5	TRBJ1-1
TGTGCCTGGAGAAGCAGGGCATACCCATATGAAGCTTTCTTT	CAWRSRAYPYEAFF	-	-	TRBV30	TRBJ1-1
TGTGCCAGCAGCGACCGGGACACCGGTTACGAGCAGTACTTC	CASSDRDTGYEQYF	-	-	TRBV6-6	TRBJ2-7
TGTGCCAGCAGTGGGACCGACAGGGGTGTTCCTGGCTACACCTTC	CASSGTDRGVPGYTF	TRBD1	few	TRBV25-1	TRBJ1-2
TGTGCCAGCAGCGCCACTCCCGCGGGGTTCGGCACAGATACGCAGTATTTT	CASSATPAGFGTDTQYF	-	-	TRBV7-3	TRBJ2-3
TGTGCCAGCATCGGGAGGGGCGCAGATACGCAGTATTTT	CASIGRGADTQYF	TRBD2	-	TRBV28	TRBJ2-3
TGCGCCAGCAGCCATTCGGGGGCTAGCGGGAGTGGTAATGAGCAGTTCTTC	CASSHSGASGSGNEQFF	TRBD2	-	TRBV4-1	TRBJ2-1
TGTGCCAGCAATCAGGGAGGGGAGACCCAGTACTTC	CASNQGGETQYF	TRBD2	-	TRBV11-1	TRBJ2-5
TGTGCCAGCAGCCCCCGGGTGACGGGAGGTCCCTACGAGCAGTACTTC	CASSPRVTGGPYEQYF	TRBD2	-	TRBV7-2	TRBJ2-7
TGTGCCTGGAGTGTACTGTATGGCTACACCTTC	CAWSVLYGYTF	-	few	TRBV30	TRBJ1-2
TGCGCCAGCAGCCATGCCGGTGGGAGCGGAAAAAAATCCTACGAGCAGTACTTC	CASSHAGGSGKKSYEQYF	-	-	TRBV4-1	TRBJ2-7
TGTGCCAGCAGCGGACTAGATGGGCCAGGTGAGCAGTTCTTC	CASSGLDGPGEQFF	TRBD2	-	TRBV2	TRBJ2-1
TGTGCCAGCAGTTTAGTCCCGGGAGTGGGTGAGCAGTTCTTC	CASSLVPGVGEQFF	-	-	TRBV28	TRBJ2-1
TGTGCCAGCAGGAACAACGACAATGAGCAGTTCTTC	CASRNNDNEQFF	-	-	TRBV6-4	TRBJ2-1
TGTGCCAGCACCACCGGGACAGTTAACTATGGCTACACCTTC	CASTTGTVNYGYTF	TRBD1	-	TRBV5-4	TRBJ1-2
TGCGCCAGCAGCCCCCGGGACACCTTAACTGAAGCTTTCTTT	CASSPRDTLTEAFF	-	-	TRBV4-1	TRBJ1-1
TGTGCCAGCAGCCCCCAGGCGGAGGCCTACTACAATGAGCAGTTCTTC	CASSPQAEAYYNEQFF	-	-	TRBV5-4	TRBJ2-1
TGTGCCTGGGACACAGGGTACTCTGGAAACACCATATATTTT	CAWDTGYSGNTIYF	-	-	TRBV30	TRBJ1-3
TGTGCCAGTAGTAGGCTAGCGGACGACTACGAGCAGTACTTC	CASSRLADDYEQYF	TRBD2	-	TRBV19	TRBJ2-7
TGTGCCAGCAGGGACAGTTATAGCAATCAGCCCCAGCATTTT	CASRDSYSNQPQHF	-	-	TRBV2	TRBJ1-5
TGTGCCAGCGATCTCGGGACAGGGGGCGTTCGGGAGACCCAGTACTTC	CASDLGTGGVRETQYF	TRBD1	-	TRBV7-6	TRBJ2-5
TGTGCCAGCAGCCAAGAAGCAGGGCTCCCGGCCTTAGATACGCAGTATTTT	CASSQEAGLPALDTQYF	-	-	TRBV14	TRBJ2-3
TGCGCCAGCAGTGGGGACAGTTACACTGAAGCTTTCTTT	CASSGDSYTEAFF	TRBD1	-	TRBV10-1	TRBJ1-1
TGTGCCAGCGGAGGTGGACTTATTAATGAGCAGTTCTTC	CASGGGLINEQFF	-	-	TRBV6-5	TRBJ2-1
TGTGCCAGCAGCCCGGGACTGTACAATGAGCAGTTCTTC	CASSPGLYNEQFF	-	-	TRBV9	TRBJ2-1
TGTGCCAGCAGCCACGACAGTTATCAGCCCCAGCATTTT	CASSHDSYQPQHF	-	-	TRBV28	TRBJ1-5
TGTGCCTGGAGGTTGCAGGGAGGAATGGACTACACCTTC	CAWRLQGGMDYTF	-	-	TRBV30	TRBJ1-2
TGTGCCAGCAGTTTGCCTAGCGGCACCTACGAGCAGTACTTC	CASSLPSGTYEQYF	TRBD2	-	TRBV28	TRBJ2-7
TGTGCCAGCAGCCCGAGACCGGGTCCTTCCTACGAGCAGTACTTC	CASSPRPGPSYEQYF	-	-	TRBV11-3	TRBJ2-7
TGCGCCAGCAGTGAGTTGAAGGGAGGGCCCCACGAGCAGTACTTC	CASSELKGGPHEQYF	TRBD2	-	TRBV10-1	TRBJ2-7
TGTGCCAGCAGCTTCGGACAGGCCCCGGGTGAAAAACTGTTTTTT	CASSFGQAPGEKLFF	TRBD1	few	TRBV7-9	TRBJ1-4
TGCGCCAGCAGCCAAGAGGTGTACAGTAACTATGGCTACACCTTC	CASSQEVYSNYGYTF	-	-	TRBV4-3	TRBJ1-2
TGTGCCAGCACCGTAAGCTTCCCTCCTGAAGCTTTCTTT	CASTVSFPPEAFF	-	-	TRBV5-6	TRBJ1-1
TGTGCCAGCAGCTTAGTCCAGGCGACGCAGTATTTT	CASSLVQATQYF	-	-	TRBV7-2	TRBJ2-3
TGTGCCAGCAGTTACACAGGAATTCAGCCCCAGCATTTT	CASSYTGIQPQHF	-	-	TRBV6-6	TRBJ1-5